The 20 T cell receptor beta chains below all came from one sample that was sequenced in a study of shared clonotypes between healthy human individuals. Naive CD8 cells were CD45RO-negative, positively selected for CCR7, excluding terminally differentiated effector memory CD45RA+ cells. Using immunoSEQ multiplex PCR, the repertoire was profiled, and TCRdb retains in-frame clones only, with some absent. This table holds more than 2 million clones, around 93% found once. Input material: naive CD8+ T cells from PBMCs. The receptor source for this set is a man between 18 and 35 years old in good health. Some clones in this sample may be carry-over from other donors' samples.

J is TRBJ2-7 and V is TRBV4-1; D might be TRBD2 (5 bases). Per the germline V gene, CDR1 is MGHRA and CDR2 is YSYEKL. This CDR3 region has 15 residues. Trimming cost V 4 bases and J 3 bases, with 16 bases left between them. The CDR3, as DNA: TGCGCCAGCAGCCCCTCGACGGGGTTCCTCTACGAGCAGTACTTC. It encodes CASSPSTGFLYEQYF.

This chain connects TRBV9 to TRBJ2-7, with 7 bases that match TRBD1. Germline V CDR1 and CDR2: SGDLS, YYNGEE. The CDR3 contains 19 residues. The ends lost 0 bases at V and 3 bases at J; junction bases unmatched: 18. The CDR3 DNA sequence: TGTGCCAGCAGCGTAGGTGCCAGGACAGGTCCTTTCACATTCTACGAGCAGTACTTC. Residues: CASSVGARTGPFTFYEQYF.

The chain combines TRBV11-1 with TRBJ2-3, with 8 bases matching TRBD1. CDR3 length equals 16 residues. Germline V gene data show CDR1 as SGHAT and CDR2 as FQDESV (reference sequence). V was pared by 3 bases and J by 1 base, with 6 bases of the junction left unmatched. CDR3 residues: CASSFDRGTRTDTQYF. The CDR3 nucleotides are TGTGCCAGCAGCTTCGACAGGGGAACCCGCACAGATACGCAGTATTTT.

This clone was seen only once. The J gene is TRBJ1-2, the V gene TRBV30; D unresolved. This CDR3 spans 14 amino acids. Germline V gene data show CDR1 as GTSNPN and CDR2 as SVGIG (reference sequence). Between the trimmed V and J ends, which lost 2 bases and 6 bases, there was a span of 16 bases. This CDR3 is CAWSFLGKRDGYTF. As DNA, the CDR3 is TGTGCCTGGAGTTTCCTGGGGAAAAGGGATGGCTACACCTTC. Full variable domain (remainder filled in from reference TRBV30 and TRBJ1-2): SQTIHQWPATLVQPVGSPLSLECTVEGTSNPNLYWYRQAAGRGLQLLFYSVGIGQISSEVPQNLSASRPQDRQFILSSKKLLLSDSGFYLCAWSFLGKRDGYTFGSGTRLTVV.

The count of this clone is one. This sample includes further DNA sequences coding for the same CDR3. The chain links TRBV19 to TRBJ2-7; 11 nucleotides agree with TRBD2. Germline CDR1 reads LNHDA; CDR2 reads SQIVND (reference sequence). The CDR3 runs 15 residues. The ends lost 3 bases at V and 3 bases at J; junction bases unmatched: 4. CDR3: CASSIGLAGGYEQYF. In DNA form, the CDR3 reads TGTGCCAGTAGTATTGGCCTAGCGGGAGGCTACGAGCAGTACTTC.

In DNA form, the CDR3 reads TGTGCCAGCAGCGCGGCATGGACAGGGGAGGAAGCTTTCTTT. Translation: CASSAAWTGEEAFF. The chain joins TRBV9 to TRBJ1-1; TRBD1 agrees at 9 bases. V lost 3 bases to trimming and J lost 8 bases; unmatched junction nucleotides: 8. Germline CDR1 reads SGDLS; CDR2 reads YYNGEE. The CDR3 spans 14 residues.

The chain combines TRBV5-1 with TRBJ2-6; 9 nucleotides match TRBD2. The V segment lost 1 base and the J segment 0 bases; nucleotides outside the gene matches: 17. The V gene's germline CDR1 is SGHRS and CDR2 YFSETQ. This CDR3 comprises 22 residues. The CDR3 bases are TGCGCCAGCAGCTTGCCCTCTTACCGTCTAGCGGGATTTGACTCTGGGGCCAACGTCCTGACTTTC. This encodes CASSLPSYRLAGFDSGANVLTF. Drawing the rest from reference TRBV5-1 and TRBJ2-6, the complete variable domain is KAGVTQTPRYLIKTRGQQVTLSCSPISGHRSVSWYQQTPGQGLQFLFEYFSETQRNKGNFPGRFSGRQFSNSRSEMNVSTLELGDSALYLCASSLPSYRLAGFDSGANVLTFGAGSRLTVL.

The chain is built from TRBV7-9 and TRBJ2-1, with 7 bases matching TRBD2. Unmatched junction bases numbered 11, after V lost 0 bases and J lost 9 bases. CDR1 is SEHNR and CDR2 is FQNEAQ in the germline V gene (reference sequence). The CDR3 runs to 16 residues. DNA for the CDR3: TGTGCCAGCAGCTTAGCACCTAGCGGTTCCGTCAGTGAGCAGTTCTTC. It codes for CASSLAPSGSVSEQFF.

The chain employs TRBV6-5 and TRBJ2-7, with D tentatively TRBD1 or TRBD2 (5 bases each). V was trimmed by 6 bases and J by 4 bases, leaving 19 bases between them. The CDR3 is 15 residues long. Germline assignment: CDR1 MNHEY and CDR2 SVGAGI. CDR3 loop: CASSPGSASSYEQYF. The CDR3 bases are TGTGCCAGCAGCCCAGGGTCAGCTAGCAGTTACGAGCAGTACTTC.

The gene calls are TRBV29-1 and TRBJ2-2; D gene ambiguous. V was trimmed by 1 base and J by 8 bases, leaving 11 bases between them. From germline, CDR1 is SQVTM and CDR2 ANQGSEA. The CDR3 is made up of 13 amino acids. This CDR3 is CSVEGGVSGELFF. CDR3 DNA: TGCAGCGTTGAAGGTGGGGTGTCAGGGGAGCTGTTTTTT.

CDR3 region: CATRDSTATNEKLFF. CDR3 bases: TGTGCCACCAGGGACAGCACAGCAACTAATGAAAAACTGTTTTTT. The chain recombines TRBV15 with TRBJ1-4; D is perhaps TRBD1 (6 bases). CDR3 length: 15 residues. V was trimmed by 6 bases and J by 0 bases, leaving 11 bases between them. Germline CDR1 LNHNV, CDR2 YYDKDF (reference sequence).

This clone has just one count. The rearrangement joins TRBV19 to TRBJ2-7; D ambiguous. The CDR3 runs 15 residues. Trimming cost V 0 bases and J 2 bases, with 11 bases left between them. CDR1 and CDR2 from the germline V gene are LNHDA and SQIVND (reference sequence). The CDR3, as DNA: TGTGCCAGTAGTATAGATGGCAGGAGTACCTACGAGCAGTACTTC. This encodes CASSIDGRSTYEQYF.

J is TRBJ2-5 and V is TRBV30; TRBD1 is a possible D gene (5 bases). There are 17 residues in the CDR3. Trimming pared 2 bases from V and 6 bases from J, leaving 25 bases between. The V gene's germline CDR1 is GTSNPN and CDR2 SVGIG (reference sequence). CDR3 bases: TGTGCCTGGAGTACGATCCGAGATGGGGCTGGTGGAAAGACCCAGTACTTC. As protein: CAWSTIRDGAGGKTQYF.

This chain connects TRBV5-6 to TRBJ1-3; the D gene is possibly TRBD1 (5 bases). CDR1 SGHDT and CDR2 YYEEEE come from the germline V gene. V was cut by 5 bases and J by 8 bases, with 11 bases left in between. This CDR3 has 12 amino acids. The CDR3 here is CASRRGGDTIYF. The CDR3 DNA sequence: TGTGCCAGCAGGCGTGGGGGGGACACCATATATTTT.

This chain links TRBV30 with TRBJ2-3; no definite D call. Between the trimmed V and J ends, which lost 5 bases and 0 bases, there was a span of 12 bases. This CDR3 is 14 amino acids long. Germline lookup yields CDR1 GTSNPN and CDR2 SVGIG (reference sequence). The CDR3 coding sequence is TGTGCCTGGCGGGCAGCAACTAGCACAGATACGCAGTATTTT. It is translated as CAWRAATSTDTQYF.

The V gene is TRBV4-1, the J gene TRBJ2-7, with TRBD2 matching over 11 bases. The germline gives CDR1 MGHRA, CDR2 YSYEKL. V lost 3 bases, J lost 3 bases, and 4 bases stayed unmatched. The CDR3 is 15 amino acids. As DNA, the CDR3 is TGCGCCAGCAGCCAGGCGGGACTAGCGGTCTACGAGCAGTACTTC. Translating gives CASSQAGLAVYEQYF.

With respect to this clone: The identical CDR3 is also encoded by other nucleotide sequences in the sample. The CDR3 coding sequence is TGTGCCAGCAGCTTGGGCGGGCTGAATGAAAAACTGTTTTTT. It encodes CASSLGGLNEKLFF. The V and J genes are TRBV5-5 and TRBJ1-4; D is unclear. Germline V gene data show CDR1 as SGHKS and CDR2 as YYEKEE (reference sequence). The CDR3 covers 14 residues. Trimming took off 0 bases at V and 5 bases at J, with 8 bases between the two ends. Based on the CDR3 plus reference TRBV5-5 and TRBJ1-4, the full variable domain is DAGVTQSPTHLIKTRGQQVTLRCSPISGHKSVSWYQQVLGQGPQFIFQYYEKEERGRGNFPDRFSARQFPNYSSELNVNALLLGDSALYLCASSLGGLNEKLFFGSGTQLSVL.

The chain has TRBV27 and TRBJ2-3; D is uncertain. The V gene's germline CDR1 is MNHEY and CDR2 SMNVEV (reference sequence). The CDR3 consists of 12 residues. V was pared by 8 bases and J by 2 bases, with 8 bases between. CDR3 in amino acids: CASGVPTDTQYF. The CDR3 DNA is TGTGCCAGCGGAGTACCCACAGATACGCAGTATTTT.

The chain carries TRBV27 and TRBJ1-1; TRBD1 matches 11 bases. The CDR3 runs 14 residues. The V and J ends lost 6 bases and 3 bases, in that order; junction bases with no gene match: 3. CDR1 is MNHEY and CDR2 is SMNVEV in the germline V gene (reference sequence). CDR3 protein: CASSPDRGHTEAFF. In DNA, the CDR3 is TGTGCCAGCAGCCCGGACAGGGGGCACACTGAAGCTTTCTTT.

This chain joins TRBV4-2 and TRBJ1-1; a weak D match, TRBD1 (5 bases). Trimming removed 1 base from V and 6 bases from J, with 15 bases in between. The CDR3 covers 15 residues. The V gene's germline CDR1 is LGHNA and CDR2 YNFKEQ. The CDR3 bases are TGTGCCAGCAGCCAAGTACGAGACAGAATCCCTGAAGCTTTCTTT. It codes for CASSQVRDRIPEAFF.